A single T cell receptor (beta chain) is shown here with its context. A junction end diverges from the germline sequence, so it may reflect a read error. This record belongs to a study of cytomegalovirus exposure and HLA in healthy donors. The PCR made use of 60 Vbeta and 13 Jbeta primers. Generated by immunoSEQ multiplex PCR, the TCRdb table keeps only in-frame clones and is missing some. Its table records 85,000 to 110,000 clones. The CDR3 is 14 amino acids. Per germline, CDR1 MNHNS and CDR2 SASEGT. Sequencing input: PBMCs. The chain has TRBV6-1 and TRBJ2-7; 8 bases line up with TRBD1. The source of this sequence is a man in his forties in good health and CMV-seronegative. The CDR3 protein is CASNEAGGVYEQYF. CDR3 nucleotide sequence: TGTGCCAGCAATGAAGCAGGGGGCGTCTACGAGCAGTACTTC.